Listed below are T cell receptor beta chains from one sample, sequenced in a study of blood T cells in healthy people across ages. Using its own MiXCR run on the 5' RACE reads, TCRdb lists one record per CDR3 protein. This table has about 1,000,000 distinct CDR3 sequences, under 45% appearing once. Input material: blood. The receptor source for this set is a woman aged 60-75 years in good health. The CDR3 runs from the conserved cysteine through the conserved F or W. D genes are given only for firm matches. Expanded clones are given a class, and other clones once, few, many or no size at all.

V gene: TRBV12-3/TRBV12-4
D gene: NA
clone size: many
J gene: TRBJ2-7
CDR3 protein: CASSPLREQYF
CDR3 DNA: TGTGCCAGCAGCCCGCTGCGGGAGCAGTACTTC

V gene: TRBV7-9
D gene: TRBD2
clone size: few
J gene: TRBJ2-7
CDR3 protein: CASSSKGLAGTEQYF
CDR3 DNA: TGTGCCAGCAGCAGTAAAGGACTAGCGGGTACCGAGCAGTACTTC

V gene: TRBV5-1
D gene: NA
clone size: few
J gene: TRBJ2-7
CDR3 protein: CASSSGVEQYF
CDR3 DNA: TGCGCCAGCAGCTCCGGGGTAGAGCAGTACTTC

V gene: TRBV7-6
D gene: NA
clone size: NA
J gene: TRBJ1-5
CDR3 protein: CASSLEGGDQPQHF
CDR3 DNA: TGTGCCAGCAGCTTAGAGGGCGGGGATCAGCCCCAGCATTTT

V gene: TRBV6-2/TRBV6-3
D gene: NA
clone size: many
J gene: TRBJ2-7
CDR3 protein: CASSLTDYYEQYF
CDR3 DNA: TGTGCCAGCAGCCTTACCGACTACTACGAGCAGTACTTC

V gene: TRBV29-1
D gene: NA
clone size: NA
J gene: TRBJ2-3
CDR3 protein: CSVVVRGKTDTQYF
CDR3 DNA: TGCAGCGTTGTGGTTCGAGGCAAAACAGATACGCAGTATTTT

V gene: TRBV27
D gene: TRBD2
clone size: NA
J gene: TRBJ2-5
CDR3 protein: CASSHSSGSSHEQYF
CDR3 DNA: TGTGCCAGCAGTCACTCTAGCGGGAGTTCGCATGAGCAGTACTTC

V gene: TRBV27
D gene: NA
clone size: NA
J gene: TRBJ2-7
CDR3 protein: CASSVNSLYEQYF
CDR3 DNA: TGTGCCAGCAGTGTTAACAGCCTCTACGAGCAGTACTTC

V gene: TRBV12-3/TRBV12-4
D gene: NA
clone size: NA
J gene: TRBJ1-5
CDR3 protein: CASSLSEQPQHF
CDR3 DNA: TGTGCCAGCAGTTTATCTGAACAGCCCCAGCATTTT

V gene: TRBV12-3/TRBV12-4
D gene: NA
clone size: NA
J gene: TRBJ1-6
CDR3 protein: CASSFGGSPHF
CDR3 DNA: TGTGCCAGCAGTTTTGGGGGGTCCCCCCACTTT

V gene: TRBV12-3/TRBV12-4
D gene: NA
clone size: many
J gene: TRBJ2-3
CDR3 protein: CASSLGSQDTQYF
CDR3 DNA: TGTGCCAGCAGTTTAGGGTCCCAAGATACGCAGTATTTT

V gene: TRBV20-1
D gene: TRBD2
clone size: NA
J gene: TRBJ2-1
CDR3 protein: CSALAGVRYNEQFF
CDR3 DNA: TGCAGTGCTCTAGCGGGAGTGAGGTACAATGAGCAGTTCTTC